The 10 T cell receptor beta chains below all came from one sample that was sequenced in a study of response to subunit inactivated influenza vaccine. TCRdb itself ran the RT-PCR reads through MiXCR, one entry per CDR3 protein. The repertoire includes almost 600,000 distinct CDR3 sequences, 12% to 15% of them detected once, and over 8.5% sits in the top ten. The sample here was PBMCs from blood, taken approximately 12 days after vaccination. The receptors stem from a man aged 50 to 60 who received an inactivated influenza vaccine.

The chain employs TRBV6-1 and TRBJ2-7, with 7 bases identical to TRBD1. Germline lookup yields CDR1 MNHNS and CDR2 SASEGT. V lost 7 bases to trimming and J lost 5 bases; unmatched junction nucleotides: 11. This CDR3 region has 14 residues. The CDR3 sequence is CASTRDRDADEQYF. DNA for the CDR3: TGTGCCAGCACCAGAGACAGGGATGCGGACGAGCAGTACTTC.

The sample holds a few counts of this clonotype. V is TRBV12-3 or TRBV12-4 and J is TRBJ2-7; 10 bases agree with TRBD2. The CDR3 length is 15 residues. After removal of 5 bases from V and 6 bases from J, the junction contained 10 bases not matched to a gene. CDR3 DNA: TGTGCCAGCAGTGCCTCGACTAGCGGGCTTAGCGAGCAGTACTTC. Protein product: CASSASTSGLSEQYF.

V usage is TRBV20-1 and J usage is TRBJ2-7; tentatively, D is TRBD1 (6 bases). V was clipped by 2 bases and J by 3 bases, with 14 bases between them. CDR3 length: 14 amino acids. Germline values: CDR1 DFQATT, CDR2 SNEGSKA (reference sequence). The CDR3 coding sequence is TGCAGTGCTAGAAGGGGGTTTAGGGGCTACGAGCAGTACTTC. Protein product: CSARRGFRGYEQYF.

The CDR3 spells CASSYSGSGVWETQYF. DNA for the CDR3: TGTGCCAGCAGTTACTCGGGCTCAGGGGTGTGGGAGACCCAGTACTTC. The V and J genes are TRBV6-5 and TRBJ2-5; possibly TRBD1 for D (6 bases). There are 16 residues in the CDR3. V was trimmed by 0 bases and J by 5 bases, leaving 16 bases between them. Germline CDR1 is MNHEY and CDR2 is SVGAGI.

This clonotype was seen many times. This CDR3 is CASSLAQGNEQFF. Written as DNA, the CDR3 is TGTGCCAGCAGCTTAGCGCAGGGGAATGAGCAGTTCTTC. The genes are TRBV7-7 and TRBJ2-1; TRBD1 is a possible D gene (6 bases). In germline, CDR1 is SSHAT, CDR2 FNYEAQ (reference sequence). The CDR3 has 13 residues. The V gene lost 0 bases and the J gene lost 7 bases, with 7 bases spanning the gap.

The chain has TRBV3-1 and TRBJ2-3, with TRBD2 matching 13 bases. The CDR3 contains 16 residues. Unmatched junction bases numbered 9, after V lost 5 bases and J lost 7 bases. In germline, CDR1 is LGHDT, CDR2 YNNKEL (reference sequence). CDR3 coding DNA: TGTGCCAGCAGCGGACTAGCGGGGGCCGTAGTTAATACGCAGTATTTT. Translated: CASSGLAGAVVNTQYF.

J is TRBJ2-7 and V is TRBV7-6; D might be TRBD2 (5 bases). V was trimmed by 3 bases and J by 2 bases, leaving 8 bases between them. Germline V gene data show CDR1 as SGHVS and CDR2 as FNYEAQ. The CDR3 totals 13 residues. The CDR3 DNA follows: TGTGCCAGCAGCTTTAGCGTGGCCTACGAGCAGTACTTC. It yields the protein CASSFSVAYEQYF.

This clonotype appeared a few times. The chain uses TRBV7-2 and TRBJ2-7, with D possibly TRBD2 on 6 matching bases. CDR1 is SGHTA and CDR2 is FQGNSA in the germline V gene. The CDR3 length is 14 residues. Trimming took off 1 base at V and 2 bases at J, with 9 bases between the two ends. CDR3 region: CASSLEAGPYEQYF. The CDR3 DNA follows: TGTGCCAGCAGCTTAGAGGCGGGGCCCTACGAGCAGTACTTC.

This chain links TRBV20-1 with TRBJ2-3; TRBD1 aligns across 9 bases. This CDR3 is built from 14 residues. The germline V gene encodes CDR1 DFQATT and CDR2 SNEGSKA (reference sequence). In DNA, the CDR3 is TGCAGCTCACCCGACAGGGGGGACACAGATACGCAGTATTTT. Translating gives CSSPDRGDTDTQYF.

The rearrangement joins TRBV6-2 or TRBV6-3 to TRBJ2-5; maybe TRBD2 (5 bases). CDR1 is MNHEY and CDR2 is SVGEGT in the germline V gene. V shed 2 bases and J shed 1 base, with 11 bases lying between them. This CDR3 contains 15 residues. The CDR3 loop reads CASSYPLASQETQYF. The CDR3 nucleotides are TGTGCCAGCAGTTACCCGCTAGCCTCCCAAGAGACCCAGTACTTC.